The rows below give T cell receptor beta chains drawn from one sample of a study of regulatory T cells. Using immunoSEQ multiplex PCR, the repertoire was profiled, and TCRdb retains in-frame clones only, with some absent. Of under 45,000 clones listed, about 91% are singletons. Sequenced: conventional CD4+ T cells sorted from blood. These receptors were collected from a young adult with CD3G deficiency. Both conserved end residues are part of each CDR3. D genes are given only for firm matches. For some rows the clone size is stated as once, few or many, or as a class when expanded; others skip it.

clone size | J gene | V gene | D gene | CDR3 protein | CDR3 DNA
. | TRBJ1-4 | TRBV7-9 | TRBD1 | CASSWKTGGESEKLFF | TGTGCCAGCAGCTGGAAAACAGGGGGCGAAAGTGAAAAACTGTTTTTT
. | TRBJ2-3 | TRBV11-2 | TRBD1 | CASSNWDRVPTQYF | TGTGCCAGCAGCAACTGGGACAGGGTTCCGACGCAGTATTTT
. | TRBJ2-5 | TRBV28 | . | CASSLIRAVETQYF | TGTGCCAGCAGTTTGATCAGGGCGGTGGAGACCCAGTACTTC
. | TRBJ2-7 | TRBV18 | . | CASSPSRGSYEQYF | TGTGCCAGCTCACCCTCCAGGGGTTCCTACGAGCAGTACTTC
. | TRBJ1-2 | TRBV10-2 | . | CATLRDAYGYTF | TGCGCCACCCTAAGGGACGCTTATGGCTACACCTTC
. | TRBJ2-3 | TRBV21-1 | . | CASRGLTPSTDTQYF | TGTGCCAGCAGAGGACTAACCCCTAGCACAGATACGCAGTATTTT
. | TRBJ2-7 | TRBV18 | . | CASSPAGSPYEQYF | TGTGCCAGCTCACCGGCCGGCAGCCCCTACGAGCAGTACTTC
. | TRBJ2-7 | TRBV7-8 | TRBD2 | CASSLASGGASEQYF | TGTGCCAGCAGCTTAGCCAGCGGGGGGGCCTCCGAGCAGTACTTC
once | TRBJ1-5 | TRBV28 | TRBD1 | CASSLGQGNQPQHF | TGTGCCAGCAGTTTGGGACAGGGCAATCAGCCCCAGCATTTT
. | TRBJ1-1 | TRBV30 | TRBD1 | CAWSPNRGPTVLNTEAFF | TGTGCCTGGAGTCCTAACAGGGGACCCACGGTCTTGAACACTGAAGCTTTCTTT
. | TRBJ2-3 | TRBV7-9 | TRBD2 | CASSSGTSGNLGTDTQYF | TGTGCCAGCAGCTCGGGGACTAGCGGGAATTTGGGCACAGATACGCAGTATTTT
. | TRBJ1-1 | TRBV19 | . | CASSTVLNTEAFF | TGTGCCAGTAGTACAGTCTTGAACACTGAAGCTTTCTTT
. | TRBJ1-2 | TRBV28 | . | CASSSIGTSGGYTF | TGTGCCAGCAGTTCGATCGGGACATCAGGAGGCTACACCTTC
. | TRBJ2-1 | TRBV6-1 | TRBD1 | CASGWDRTLGNEQFF | TGTGCCAGCGGATGGGACAGAACTCTCGGCAATGAGCAGTTCTTC
. | TRBJ2-1 | TRBV10-2 | TRBD2 | CASSDRLTSGNNEQFF | TGCGCCAGCAGTGACCGGCTAACTAGCGGGAACAATGAGCAGTTCTTC
. | TRBJ1-4 | TRBV6-1 | . | CASSRDATNEKLFF | TGTGCCAGCAGCCGGGATGCAACTAATGAAAAACTGTTTTTT
once | TRBJ2-7 | TRBV5-1 | . | CASSEGPDAYEQYF | TGCGCCAGCAGCGAAGGCCCCGACGCCTACGAGCAGTACTTC
. | TRBJ2-1 | TRBV18 | TRBD2 | CASSPRSGGGYNEQFF | TGTGCCAGCTCACCAAGGAGCGGGGGGGGTTACAATGAGCAGTTCTTC
. | TRBJ2-7 | TRBV6-1 | . | CASSQRETYEQYF | TGTGCCAGCAGCCAGCGAGAAACCTACGAGCAGTACTTC
. | TRBJ2-7 | TRBV7-2 | . | CASSLGPDYEQYF | TGTGCCAGCAGCTTGGGGCCTGACTACGAGCAGTACTTC
. | TRBJ1-1 | TRBV5-1 | . | CASRGTLDTEAFF | TGCGCCAGCCGCGGGACACTGGACACTGAAGCTTTCTTT
once | TRBJ2-5 | TRBV28 | . | CASRNGPPSDQETQYF | TGTGCCAGCAGAAACGGCCCACCTAGTGACCAAGAGACCCAGTACTTC
. | TRBJ2-1 | TRBV11-2 | . | CASSLGDTARNEQFF | TGTGCCAGCAGCTTAGGAGACACCGCTCGTAATGAGCAGTTCTTC
. | TRBJ1-2 | TRBV6-6 | . | CASSGGYAGDYGYTF | TGTGCCAGCAGTGGAGGTTATGCAGGGGACTATGGCTACACCTTC
few | TRBJ2-7 | TRBV5-1 | TRBD2 | CASSRQPGTSGNSYEQYF | TGCGCCAGCAGTCGACAGCCAGGGACTAGCGGAAACTCCTACGAGCAGTACTTC
few | TRBJ1-1 | TRBV30 | . | CAWSVQGNTEAFF | TGTGCCTGGAGTGTACAGGGGAACACTGAAGCTTTCTTT
few | TRBJ2-6 | TRBV5-1 | TRBD1 | CASSLGTGAFSGANVLTF | TGCGCCAGCAGCTTGGGGACAGGCGCCTTCTCTGGGGCCAACGTCCTGACTTTC
. | TRBJ1-1 | TRBV6-1 | . | CASSEKPRVEGGAFF | TGTGCCAGCAGTGAAAAGCCGAGGGTGGAGGGGGGAGCTTTCTTT
. | TRBJ1-2 | TRBV20-1 | TRBD1 | CSAQGAGGYTF | TGCAGTGCCCAGGGGGCGGGGGGCTACACCTTC
. | TRBJ1-1 | TRBV6-1 | TRBD1 | CASSDLAQGQGDDTEAFF | TGTGCCAGCAGTGACCTAGCCCAAGGACAGGGTGACGACACTGAAGCTTTCTTT
once | TRBJ2-1 | TRBV7-9 | TRBD2 | CASSSGLAGGGYNEQFF | TGTGCCAGCAGCTCGGGACTAGCGGGAGGTGGCTACAATGAGCAGTTCTTC
. | TRBJ2-2 | TRBV5-1 | . | CASSARDSNTGELFF | TGCGCCAGCAGCGCGCGGGACAGTAACACCGGGGAGCTGTTTTTT
. | TRBJ1-1 | TRBV5-1 | TRBD1 | CASSLGQGIAEAFF | TGCGCCAGCAGCTTGGGACAGGGAATCGCTGAAGCTTTCTTT
. | TRBJ2-6 | TRBV28 | . | CASSPPPGVGANVLTF | TGTGCCAGCAGTCCCCCCCCAGGGGTTGGGGCCAACGTCCTGACTTTC
. | TRBJ2-3 | TRBV6-4 | . | CASSRAGTCTDTQYF | TGTGCCAGCAGTAGAGCGGGCACATGCACAGATACGCAGTATTTT
. | TRBJ2-1 | TRBV28 | . | CASSFLGRPGGEQFF | TGTGCCAGCAGTTTCTTGGGCAGGCCCGGAGGTGAGCAGTTCTTC
. | TRBJ2-1 | TRBV11-2 | . | CASSPHTRGGEQFF | TGTGCCAGCAGCCCGCATACCAGGGGAGGTGAGCAGTTCTTC
. | TRBJ2-3 | TRBV7-9 | . | CASSFGTVADTQYF | TGTGCCAGCAGCTTTGGGACCGTGGCAGATACGCAGTATTTT
. | TRBJ1-1 | TRBV28 | TRBD1 | CASRLTGGTEAFF | TGTGCCAGCAGACTCACAGGGGGCACTGAAGCTTTCTTT
. | TRBJ1-5 | TRBV28 | . | CASSRLQGSNQPQHF | TGTGCCAGCAGTCGCTTACAGGGAAGCAATCAGCCCCAGCATTTT
. | TRBJ2-7 | TRBV28 | . | CASSQAGRSYEQYF | TGTGCCAGCAGTCAGGCGGGTCGCTCCTACGAGCAGTACTTC
once | TRBJ1-2 | TRBV7-2 | . | CASSLGGGYTF | TGTGCCAGCAGCTTAGGAGGGGGCTACACCTTC
. | TRBJ1-1 | TRBV27 | . | CASRRDRNFFF | TGTGCCAGCAGACGGGACCGAAATTTTTTCTTT
. | TRBJ1-1 | TRBV11-2 | TRBD1 | CASSSRTGVPTEAFF | TGTGCCAGCAGCTCGAGGACAGGGGTCCCCACTGAAGCTTTCTTT
few | TRBJ2-7 | TRBV6-5 | . | CASSSPLSHEQYF | TGTGCCAGCAGTTCACCCCTTAGTCACGAGCAGTACTTC
. | TRBJ2-2 | TRBV19 | . | CASSRGGFNTGELFF | TGTGCCAGTAGTCGGGGCGGTTTCAACACCGGGGAGCTGTTTTTT
once | TRBJ2-3 | TRBV7-6 | TRBD2 | CASSLAAGGPTDTQYF | TGTGCCAGCAGCTTAGCGGCGGGGGGGCCGACAGATACGCAGTATTTT
. | TRBJ2-7 | TRBV28 | . | CASSQSYEQYF | TGTGCCAGCAGTCAAAGCTACGAGCAGTACTTC
. | TRBJ2-3 | TRBV5-1 | . | CASSLALGRADTQYF | TGCGCCAGCAGCTTGGCCTTAGGGAGAGCAGATACGCAGTATTTT
. | TRBJ2-5 | TRBV11-2 | . | CASSWTVNGGTQYF | TGTGCCAGCAGCTGGACGGTCAATGGGGGGACCCAGTACTTC
. | TRBJ2-7 | TRBV5-1 | . | CASSPGWGRKDF | TGCGCCAGCAGCCCGGGTTGGGGCAGAAAGGACTTC
. | TRBJ2-2 | TRBV6-6 | . | CASSPTLGPGELFF | TGTGCCAGCAGCCCTACCCTGGGCCCCGGGGAGCTGTTTTTT
. | TRBJ2-1 | TRBV7-9 | TRBD2 | CASSRPGLAGLEQFF | TGTGCCAGCAGCCGACCGGGACTAGCGGGTTTGGAGCAGTTCTTC